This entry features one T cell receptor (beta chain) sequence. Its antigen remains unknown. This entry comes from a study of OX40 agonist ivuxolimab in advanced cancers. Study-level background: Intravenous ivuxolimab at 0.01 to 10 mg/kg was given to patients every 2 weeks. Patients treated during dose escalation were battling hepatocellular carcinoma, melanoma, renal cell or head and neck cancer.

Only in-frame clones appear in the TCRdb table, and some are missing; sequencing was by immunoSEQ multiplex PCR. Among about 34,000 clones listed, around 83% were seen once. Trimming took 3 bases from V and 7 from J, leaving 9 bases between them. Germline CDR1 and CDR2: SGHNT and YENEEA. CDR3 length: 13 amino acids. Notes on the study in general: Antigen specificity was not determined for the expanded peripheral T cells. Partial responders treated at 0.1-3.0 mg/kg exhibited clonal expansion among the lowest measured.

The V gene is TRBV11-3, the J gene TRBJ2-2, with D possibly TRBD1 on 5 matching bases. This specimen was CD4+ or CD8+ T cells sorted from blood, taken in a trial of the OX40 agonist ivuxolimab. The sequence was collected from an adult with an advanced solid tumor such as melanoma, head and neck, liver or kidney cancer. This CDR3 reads CASSFQGNGELFF. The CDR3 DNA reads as TGTGCCAGCAGCTTCCAGGGTAACGGGGAGCTGTTTTTT.